Below are 9 T cell receptor beta chains sequenced from a single sample in a study of blood T cell repertoires in COVID-19. Method: immunoSEQ multiplex PCR; TCRdb's copy keeps in-frame clones and lacks some. The sample has over 200,000 clones; 75% to 90% are singletons. The sequenced sample consisted of peripheral blood. Every receptor here comes from a man aged 55 to 69 who had recovered from COVID-19.

The chain has TRBV16 and TRBJ1-2, with 7 positions matching TRBD1. This CDR3 contains 13 residues. The V and J ends lost 5 bases and 4 bases, in that order; junction bases with no gene match: 4. Germline assignment: CDR1 KGHSY and CDR2 FQNENV. DNA of the CDR3: TGTGCCAGCAGCACCCGGGACAGCTATGGCTACACCTTC. Translation: CASSTRDSYGYTF.

The genes are TRBV21-1 and TRBJ2-1; the D call of TRBD2 is as the table states it, not checked on the DNA. TRBV21-1 is assigned pseudogene status. The CDR3 is 15 amino acids. The CDR3 here is CAIHQLAGSYNEQFF. Here the CDR3 DNA reads TGTGCCATCCACCAACTAGCGGGATCCTACAATGAGCAGTTCTTC.

This sequence joins TRBV5-1 and TRBJ1-1; D gene ambiguous. Germline V lookup: CDR1 SGHRS, CDR2 YFSETQ. Trimming took 4 bases from V and 3 from J, leaving 7 bases between them. The CDR3 loop spans 12 amino acids. The CDR3 here is CASSRSDTEAFF. CDR3 coding DNA: TGCGCCAGCAGCCGGTCGGACACTGAAGCTTTCTTT.

CDR3 nucleotide sequence: TGTGCCAGCAGTTTACTCGACAGGCCTTACACCGGGGAGCTGTTTTTT. Translated: CASSLLDRPYTGELFF. This chain links TRBV27 with TRBJ2-2; D may be TRBD1 (6 bases). This CDR3 is built from 16 residues. The V and J ends lost 2 bases and 3 bases respectively, with 13 bases between them. Germline CDR1 is MNHEY and CDR2 is SMNVEV (reference sequence).

V usage is TRBV12-5 and J usage is TRBJ2-5; TRBD1 agrees at 7 bases. After removal of 5 bases from V and 4 bases from J, the junction contained 7 bases not matched to a gene. The CDR3 covers 14 residues. Germline-derived CDR1 and CDR2 are LGHNT and FRNRAP. CDR3 DNA sequence: TGTGCTAGTGGTATCATGACAGGGAGAGAGACCCAGTACTTC. The encoded protein is CASGIMTGRETQYF. Filled out from reference TRBV12-5 and TRBJ2-5, the complete variable domain reads DARVTQTPRHKVTEMGQEVTMRCQPILGHNTVFWYRQTMMQGLELLAYFRNRAPLDDSGMPKDRFSAEMPDATLATLKIQPSEPRDSAVYFCASGIMTGRETQYFGPGTRLLVL.

The V call is TRBV10-3, the J call TRBJ1-1; TRBD1 matches 7 bases. The J segment lost 1 base and the V segment lost 7 bases, leaving 3 bases of the junction unmatched. The CDR3 extends over 13 amino acids. Germline CDR1 reads ENHRY; CDR2 reads SYGVKD. This CDR3 is CAITGQANTEAFF. DNA for the CDR3: TGTGCCATCACAGGACAGGCGAACACTGAAGCTTTCTTT.

Comment on this clone: One end of the junction is discordant with germline, which a read error may explain. V usage is TRBV7-7 and J usage is TRBJ2-5; D is possibly TRBD2 (6 bases). The CDR3 is 15 amino acids. The germline V gene has CDR1 SSHAT and CDR2 FNYEAQ (reference sequence). The CDR3, as DNA: TGTGCTAGCAGCCCCCGGTTGGAGGGCGGAGAGACCCAGTACTTC. It specifies CASSPRLEGGETQYF.

The rearrangement joins TRBV2 to TRBJ2-1; D may be TRBD2 (7 bases). This CDR3 has 14 residues. The germline V and J ends were trimmed by 5 bases and 9 bases, with 17 bases remaining between them. Germline loops: CDR1 SNHLY, CDR2 FYNNEI. The chain's CDR3 is CASSWGGASGEQFF. The CDR3 DNA sequence: TGTGCCAGCAGTTGGGGGGGGGCTAGCGGTGAGCAGTTCTTC.

The chain links TRBV11-2 to TRBJ2-7; 8 bases agree with TRBD1. V lost 1 base, J lost 2 bases, and 4 bases stayed unmatched. Germline CDR1 and CDR2: SGHAT and FQNNGV. CDR3 size: 15 residues. This CDR3 is CASSLAGGMTYEQYF. DNA of the CDR3: TGTGCCAGCAGCTTAGCAGGGGGCATGACCTACGAGCAGTACTTC.